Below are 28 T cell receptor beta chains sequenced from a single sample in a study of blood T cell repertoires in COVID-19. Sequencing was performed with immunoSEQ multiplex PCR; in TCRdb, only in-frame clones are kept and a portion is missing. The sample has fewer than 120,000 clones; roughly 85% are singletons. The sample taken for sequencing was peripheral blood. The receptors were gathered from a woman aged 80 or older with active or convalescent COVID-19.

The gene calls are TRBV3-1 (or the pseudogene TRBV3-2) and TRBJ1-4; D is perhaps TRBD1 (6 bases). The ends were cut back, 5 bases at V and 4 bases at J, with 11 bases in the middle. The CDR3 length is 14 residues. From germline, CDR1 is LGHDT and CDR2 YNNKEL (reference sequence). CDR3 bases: TGTGCCAGCAGCGGACAGTGGGGTAATGAAAAACTGTTTTTT. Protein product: CASSGQWGNEKLFF.

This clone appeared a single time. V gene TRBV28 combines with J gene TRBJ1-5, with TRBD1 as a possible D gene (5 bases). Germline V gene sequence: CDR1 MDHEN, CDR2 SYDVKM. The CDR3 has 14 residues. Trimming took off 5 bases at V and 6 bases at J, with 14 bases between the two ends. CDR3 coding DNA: TGTGCCAGCAGTCCCCGGACACTAAGTCAGCCCCAGCATTTT. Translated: CASSPRTLSQPQHF.

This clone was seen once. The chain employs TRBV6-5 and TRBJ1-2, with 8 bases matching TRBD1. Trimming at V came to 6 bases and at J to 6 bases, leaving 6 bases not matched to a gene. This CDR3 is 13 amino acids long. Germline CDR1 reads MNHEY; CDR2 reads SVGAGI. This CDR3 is CASRPDRGDGYTF. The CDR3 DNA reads TGTGCCAGCAGACCCGACAGGGGAGATGGCTACACCTTC.

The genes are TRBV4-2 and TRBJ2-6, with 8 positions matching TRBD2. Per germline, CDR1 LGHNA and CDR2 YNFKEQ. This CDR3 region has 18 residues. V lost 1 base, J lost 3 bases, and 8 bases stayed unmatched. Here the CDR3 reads CASSQVGREGFGANVLTF. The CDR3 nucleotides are TGTGCCAGCAGCCAAGTGGGCCGGGAGGGTTTTGGGGCCAACGTCCTGACTTTC.

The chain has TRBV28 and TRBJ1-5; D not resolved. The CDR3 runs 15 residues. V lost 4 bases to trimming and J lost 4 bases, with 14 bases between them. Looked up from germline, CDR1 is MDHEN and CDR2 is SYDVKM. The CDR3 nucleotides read TGTGCCAGCAGTTCGGTTGATCGAGAAAATCAGCCCCAGCATTTT. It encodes CASSSVDRENQPQHF.

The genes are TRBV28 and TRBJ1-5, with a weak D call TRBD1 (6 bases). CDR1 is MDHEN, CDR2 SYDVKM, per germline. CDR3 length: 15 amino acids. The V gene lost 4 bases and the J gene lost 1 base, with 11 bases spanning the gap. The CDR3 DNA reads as TGTGCCAGCAGTTCCCTCGGACAGAGCAATCAGCCCCAGCATTTT. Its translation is CASSSLGQSNQPQHF.

CDR3 DNA sequence: TGTGCCAGCAGCCTCCTTAAAGGGGCGGGCTACACCTTC. Translated: CASSLLKGAGYTF. J is TRBJ1-2 and V is TRBV28; possibly TRBD1 for D (5 bases). With 6 bases removed from V and 8 bases from J, the gap between germline ends came to 16 bases. The V gene's germline CDR1 is MDHEN and CDR2 SYDVKM. The CDR3 length is 13 residues.

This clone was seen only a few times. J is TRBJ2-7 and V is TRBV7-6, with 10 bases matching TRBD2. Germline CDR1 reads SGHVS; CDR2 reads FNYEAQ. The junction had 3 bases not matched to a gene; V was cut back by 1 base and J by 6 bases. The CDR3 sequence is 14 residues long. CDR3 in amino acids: CASSLGTSGGEQYF. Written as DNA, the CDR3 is TGTGCCAGCAGCTTAGGGACTAGCGGAGGCGAGCAGTACTTC.

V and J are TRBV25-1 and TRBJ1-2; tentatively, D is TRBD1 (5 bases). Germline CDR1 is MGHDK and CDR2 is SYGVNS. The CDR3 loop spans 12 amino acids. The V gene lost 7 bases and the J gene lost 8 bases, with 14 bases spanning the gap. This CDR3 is CASMGPRGGYTF. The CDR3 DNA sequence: TGTGCCAGCATGGGGCCGCGGGGCGGCTACACCTTC.

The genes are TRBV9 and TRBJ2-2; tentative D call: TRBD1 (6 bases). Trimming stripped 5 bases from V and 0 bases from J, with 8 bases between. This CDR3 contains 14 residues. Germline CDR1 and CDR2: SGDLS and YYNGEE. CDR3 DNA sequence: TGTGCCAGCAGACGACAGGCGAACACCGGGGAGCTGTTTTTT. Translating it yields CASRRQANTGELFF.

The CDR3 loop is CASSIQGARGETQYF. DNA for the CDR3: TGTGCCAGCAGCATACAGGGGGCGCGCGGCGAGACCCAGTACTTC. The rearrangement joins TRBV5-8 to TRBJ2-5, with TRBD1 matching over 9 bases. This CDR3 has 15 residues. Unmatched junction bases numbered 9, after V lost 4 bases and J lost 5 bases. Germline V gives CDR1 SGHTS, CDR2 YDEGEE.

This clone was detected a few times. CDR3 region: CASSSRDRGRSRDGYTF. The CDR3 DNA reads as TGTGCCAGCAGTTCCCGGGACAGGGGGCGTTCAAGGGATGGCTACACCTTC. The chain is built from TRBV6-2 or TRBV6-3 and TRBJ1-2; 12 bases are shared with TRBD1. The CDR3 loop spans 17 amino acids. Losses at the gene ends were 4 bases for V and 6 bases for J; bases not matched to a gene: 12. Per the germline V gene, CDR1 is MNHEY and CDR2 is SVGEGT.

The CDR3 here is CASSLRGQGASEQYF. The DNA of the CDR3 is TGTGCCAGCAGCTTACGGGGACAGGGGGCGAGCGAGCAGTACTTC. The chain recombines TRBV7-9 with TRBJ2-7; 12 bases match TRBD1. From germline, CDR1 is SEHNR and CDR2 FQNEAQ (reference sequence). CDR3 length: 15 amino acids. V gave up 2 bases and J gave up 6 bases; unmatched junction bases: 5.

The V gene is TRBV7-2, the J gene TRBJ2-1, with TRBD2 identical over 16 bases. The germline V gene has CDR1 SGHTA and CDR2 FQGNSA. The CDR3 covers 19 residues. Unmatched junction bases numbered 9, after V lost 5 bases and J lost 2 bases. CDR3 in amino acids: CASSPMGLAGGPAYNEQFF. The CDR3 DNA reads TGTGCCAGCAGCCCGATGGGACTAGCGGGAGGGCCGGCCTACAATGAGCAGTTCTTC.

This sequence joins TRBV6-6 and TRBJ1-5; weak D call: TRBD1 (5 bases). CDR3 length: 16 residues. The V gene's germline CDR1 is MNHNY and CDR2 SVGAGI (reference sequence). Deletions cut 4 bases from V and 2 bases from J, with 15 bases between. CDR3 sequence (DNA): TGTGCCAGCAGTTCCGGGACTTTATGGGGCAATCAGCCCCAGCATTTT. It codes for CASSSGTLWGNQPQHF.

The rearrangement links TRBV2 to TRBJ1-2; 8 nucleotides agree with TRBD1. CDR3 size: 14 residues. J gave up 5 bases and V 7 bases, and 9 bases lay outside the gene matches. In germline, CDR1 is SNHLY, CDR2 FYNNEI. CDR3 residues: CASNLGQGNYGYTF. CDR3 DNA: TGTGCCAGCAATTTAGGACAGGGTAATTATGGCTACACCTTC. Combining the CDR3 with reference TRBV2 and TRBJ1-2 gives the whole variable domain EPEVTQTPSHQVTQMGQEVILRCVPISNHLYFYWYRQILGQKVEFLVSFYNNEISEKSEIFDDQFSVERPDGSNFTLKIRSTKLEDSAMYFCASNLGQGNYGYTFGSGTRLTVV.

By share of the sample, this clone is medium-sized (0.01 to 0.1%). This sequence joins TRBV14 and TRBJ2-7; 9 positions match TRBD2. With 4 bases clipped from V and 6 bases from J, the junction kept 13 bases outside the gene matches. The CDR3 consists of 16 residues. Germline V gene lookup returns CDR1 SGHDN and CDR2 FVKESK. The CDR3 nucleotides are TGTGCCAGCAGCCGCGATCGCGGGAGGGCCGCGGTCGAGCAGTACTTC. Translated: CASSRDRGRAAVEQYF.

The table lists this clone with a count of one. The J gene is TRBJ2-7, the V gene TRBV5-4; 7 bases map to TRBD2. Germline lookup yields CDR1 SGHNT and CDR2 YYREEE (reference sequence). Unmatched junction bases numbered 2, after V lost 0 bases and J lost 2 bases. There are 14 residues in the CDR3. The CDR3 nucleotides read TGTGCCAGCAGCTTGGATCTAGCGGCCTACGAGCAGTACTTC. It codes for CASSLDLAAYEQYF.

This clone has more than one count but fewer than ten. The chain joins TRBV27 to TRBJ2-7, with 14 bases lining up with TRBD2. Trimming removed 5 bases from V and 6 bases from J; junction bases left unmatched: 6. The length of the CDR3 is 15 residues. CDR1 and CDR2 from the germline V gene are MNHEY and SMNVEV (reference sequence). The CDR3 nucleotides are TGTGCCAGCAGTCCGGGACTAGCGGGAGCGAGCGAGCAGTACTTC. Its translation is CASSPGLAGASEQYF.

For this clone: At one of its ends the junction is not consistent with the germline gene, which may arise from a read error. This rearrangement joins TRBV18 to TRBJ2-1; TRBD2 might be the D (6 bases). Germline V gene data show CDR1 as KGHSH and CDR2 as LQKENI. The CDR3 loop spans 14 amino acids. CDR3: CASSPLSGYNEQFF. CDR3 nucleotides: TGTGCCAGCTCGCCACTTAGCGGATACAATGAGCAGTTCTTC.

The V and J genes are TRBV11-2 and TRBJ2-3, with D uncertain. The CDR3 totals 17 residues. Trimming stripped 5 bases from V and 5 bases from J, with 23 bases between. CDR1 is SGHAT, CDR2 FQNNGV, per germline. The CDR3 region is CASSPHGGEFTVDTQYF. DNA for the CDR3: TGTGCCAGCAGCCCGCATGGTGGAGAGTTCACGGTAGATACGCAGTATTTT.

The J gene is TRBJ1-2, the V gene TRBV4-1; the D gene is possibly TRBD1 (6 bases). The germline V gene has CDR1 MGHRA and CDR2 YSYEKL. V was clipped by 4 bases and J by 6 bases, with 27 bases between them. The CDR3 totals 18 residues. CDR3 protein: CASSPRVSGAIFRHGYTF. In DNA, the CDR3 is TGCGCCAGCAGCCCCCGGGTTTCAGGGGCGATATTCCGCCATGGCTACACCTTC.

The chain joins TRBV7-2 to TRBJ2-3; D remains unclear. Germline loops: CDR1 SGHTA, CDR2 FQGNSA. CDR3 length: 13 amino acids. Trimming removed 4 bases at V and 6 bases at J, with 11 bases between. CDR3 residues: CASSSVLRDTQYF. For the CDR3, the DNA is TGTGCCAGCAGCTCGGTCCTCCGGGATACGCAGTATTTT.

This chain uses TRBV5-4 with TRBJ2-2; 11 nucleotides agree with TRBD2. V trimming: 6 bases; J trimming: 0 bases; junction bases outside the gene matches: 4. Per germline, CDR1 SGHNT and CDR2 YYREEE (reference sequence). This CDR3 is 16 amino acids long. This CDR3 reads CASNPGLAANTGELFF. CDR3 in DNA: TGTGCCAGCAACCCGGGACTAGCGGCGAACACCGGGGAGCTGTTTTTT.

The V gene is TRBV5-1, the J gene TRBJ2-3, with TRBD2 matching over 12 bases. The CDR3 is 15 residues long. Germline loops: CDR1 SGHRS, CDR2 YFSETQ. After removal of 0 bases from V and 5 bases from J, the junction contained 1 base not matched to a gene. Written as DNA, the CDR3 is TGCGCCAGCAGCTTGGGACTAGCGGGAGAAGATACGCAGTATTTT. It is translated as CASSLGLAGEDTQYF.

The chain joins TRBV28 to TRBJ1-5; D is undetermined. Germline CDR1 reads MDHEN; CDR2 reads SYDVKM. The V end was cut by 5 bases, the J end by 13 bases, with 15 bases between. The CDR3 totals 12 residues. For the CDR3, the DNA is TGTGCCAGCAGTGTCCTGGGCCTTACTCAGCATTTT. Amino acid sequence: CASSVLGLTQHF.

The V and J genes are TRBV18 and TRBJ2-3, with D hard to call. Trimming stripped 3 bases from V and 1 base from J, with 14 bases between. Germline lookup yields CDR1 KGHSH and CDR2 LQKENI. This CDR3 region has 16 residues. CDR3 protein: CASSPPQSVRTDTQYF. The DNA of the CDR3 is TGTGCCAGCTCACCGCCGCAGAGCGTCCGCACAGATACGCAGTATTTT.

The CDR3 is CASSTGPPGGNEKLFF. CDR3 nucleotide sequence: TGCGCCAGCAGCACCGGCCCCCCGGGGGGCAATGAAAAACTGTTTTTT. V and J are TRBV5-1 and TRBJ1-4; TRBD1 is a possible D gene (6 bases). The CDR3 loop spans 16 amino acids. Trimming removed 4 bases from V and 5 bases from J, with 18 bases in between. In germline, CDR1 is SGHRS, CDR2 YFSETQ.